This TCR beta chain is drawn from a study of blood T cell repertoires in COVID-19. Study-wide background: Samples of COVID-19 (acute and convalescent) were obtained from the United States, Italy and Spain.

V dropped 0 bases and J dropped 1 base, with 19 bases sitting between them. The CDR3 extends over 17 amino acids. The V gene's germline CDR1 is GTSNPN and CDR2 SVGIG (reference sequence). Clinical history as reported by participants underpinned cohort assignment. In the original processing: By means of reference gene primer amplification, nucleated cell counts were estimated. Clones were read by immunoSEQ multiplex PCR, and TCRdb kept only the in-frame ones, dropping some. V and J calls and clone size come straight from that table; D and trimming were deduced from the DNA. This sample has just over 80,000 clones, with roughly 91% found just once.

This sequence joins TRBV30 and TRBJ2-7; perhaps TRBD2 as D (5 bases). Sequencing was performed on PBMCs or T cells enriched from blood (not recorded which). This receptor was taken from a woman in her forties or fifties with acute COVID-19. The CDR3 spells CAWSVDRGLEGSYEQYF. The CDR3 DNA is TGTGCCTGGAGTGTAGATAGAGGGCTAGAAGGGTCCTACGAGCAGTACTTC.